This T cell receptor (beta chain) was identified in a study of blood T cell repertoires in COVID-19. Study as a whole: The cDNA or gDNA used as material had been derived from T cells, B-cell-depleted T cells, or PBMCs.

Trimming cost V 4 bases and J 4 bases; bases outside gene matches: 5. The CDR3 spans 15 residues. Per germline, CDR1 LGHDT and CDR2 YNNKEL (reference sequence). Data came from immunoSEQ multiplex PCR; TCRdb stores just in-frame clones and leaves some out. The data contain hundreds of thousands of clones, 89% of them singletons. This TCR was recovered from a man in his forties with acute or convalescent COVID-19. Sample: peripheral blood. The chain uses TRBV3-1 (or the pseudogene TRBV3-2) and TRBJ2-7; TRBD2 aligns across 12 bases. The CDR3: CASSPSTSGSYEQYF. The CDR3 nucleotides are TGTGCCAGCAGCCCCTCGACTAGCGGGAGTTACGAGCAGTACTTC.